This T cell receptor (beta chain) was identified in a study of blood T cell repertoires in COVID-19. Study background: COVID-19 samples collected from the United States, Italy and Spain covered acute and convalescent phases.

V shed 4 bases, J shed 4 bases, and the junction held 5 bases outside the gene matches. The length of the CDR3 is 15 residues. Germline CDR1 reads KGHSH; CDR2 reads LQKENI. This table comes from immunoSEQ multiplex PCR, and its TCRdb copy is limited to in-frame clones, with some not included. The sample has 56,000 or so clones; about nine tenths are singletons. Sample: peripheral blood. The chain recombines TRBV18 with TRBJ1-4; the match to TRBD1 covers 8 bases. The receptor's source is a human donor in a cohort sampled during active COVID-19. The CDR3 here is CASSRGQAFNEKLFF. CDR3 DNA sequence: TGTGCCAGCTCACGGGGACAGGCCTTTAATGAAAAACTGTTTTTT.